The next 24 T cell receptor beta chains were all read from a single sample in a study of CD8 T cells in Susac syndrome. The RNA input was about 0.45 to 1 ug, and it was reverse transcribed with random hexamers. Each CDR3 protein is one row after TCRdb ran MiXCR on the immunoSEQ multiplex PCR reads. The sample lists tens of thousands of distinct CDR3 sequences; around 96% were seen once. Source material: CD8+ T cells from PBMCs. Receptor source: a human donor with multiple sclerosis.

This chain connects TRBV6-2 or TRBV6-3 to TRBJ2-1; 8 bases line up with TRBD2. This CDR3 has 15 amino acids. After removal of 4 bases from V and 7 bases from J, the junction contained 9 bases not matched to a gene. The germline V gene encodes CDR1 MNHEY and CDR2 SVGEGT. In DNA, the CDR3 is TGTGCCAGCAGTTCCCTACAGGGACTAGGTAATGAGCAGTTCTTC. The encoded protein is CASSSLQGLGNEQFF.

The chain recombines TRBV7-8 with TRBJ2-1; 7 nucleotides line up with TRBD1. CDR1 is SGHVS, CDR2 FQNEAQ, per germline. J was trimmed by 5 bases and V by 10 bases; bases with no gene match: 8. The length of the CDR3 is 13 residues. CDR3 residues: CATTGTVNNEQFF. The CDR3 DNA is TGTGCCACCACCGGGACAGTGAACAATGAGCAGTTCTTC.

V usage is TRBV13 and J usage is TRBJ2-1, with 12 positions matching TRBD2. V lost 3 bases and J lost 10; bases outside the gene matches: 10. This CDR3 has 16 residues. Germline CDR1 is PRHDT and CDR2 is FYEKMQ (reference sequence). As DNA, the CDR3 is TGTGCCAGCAGCTTTCAGGGACTAGCGGGTCCCAGGGAGCAGTTCTTC. It codes for CASSFQGLAGPREQFF.

This chain joins TRBV9 and TRBJ2-7, with 7 positions matching TRBD1. Germline V lookup: CDR1 SGDLS, CDR2 YYNGEE. The V gene end was trimmed by 1 base and the J gene end by 4 bases; junction bases not matched to a gene: 8. This CDR3 has 15 amino acids. Here the CDR3 DNA reads TGTGCCAGCAGCGTAACCCCCAGGGGGATGTACGAGCAGTACTTC. Residues: CASSVTPRGMYEQYF. Variable domain in full (rest from reference TRBV9 and TRBJ2-7): DSGVTQTPKHLITATGQRVTLRCSPRSGDLSVYWYQQSLDQGLQFLIQYYNGEERAKGNILERFSAQQFPDLHSELNLSSLELGDSALYFCASSVTPRGMYEQYFGPGTRLTVT.

The rearrangement uses TRBV19 and TRBJ2-5; 7 bases match TRBD1. J lost 2 bases, V lost 5 bases, and 8 bases had no gene match. The CDR3 spans 15 residues. The germline CDR1 and CDR2 sequences are LNHDA and SQIVND (reference sequence). CDR3 region: CASSSSPGQQETQYF. The CDR3 DNA sequence: TGTGCCAGTAGTTCCTCTCCGGGACAGCAAGAGACCCAGTACTTC. Complete variable domain (other parts from reference TRBV19 and TRBJ2-5): DGGITQSPKYLFRKEGQNVTLSCEQNLNHDAMYWYRQDPGQGLRLIYYSQIVNDFQKGDIAEGYSVSREKKESFPLTVTSAQKNPTAFYLCASSSSPGQQETQYFGPGTRLLVL.

The chain uses TRBV6-6 and TRBJ2-2; D might be TRBD1 (5 bases). CDR3 length: 15 amino acids. V lost 2 bases and J 3 bases, leaving 10 bases between the germline ends. The germline V gene encodes CDR1 MNHNY and CDR2 SVGAGI (reference sequence). For the CDR3, the DNA is TGTGCCAGCAGTTACCCTGCAGGGCACACCGGGGAGCTGTTTTTT. It yields the protein CASSYPAGHTGELFF.

The chain's CDR3 is CASSIPGRTNPPYGYTF. CDR3 bases: TGTGCCAGTAGTATACCGGGACGGACGAACCCTCCCTATGGCTACACCTTC. The chain links TRBV19 to TRBJ1-2; maybe TRBD1 (5 bases). The germline gives CDR1 LNHDA, CDR2 SQIVND (reference sequence). The ends were cut back, 2 bases at V and 4 bases at J, with 20 bases in the middle. The CDR3 spans 17 residues.

This clonotype appeared a single time. This chain links TRBV4-2 with TRBJ2-1, with TRBD2 as a possible D gene (5 bases). The CDR3 runs 16 residues. Germline V gives CDR1 LGHNA, CDR2 YNFKEQ. V was trimmed by 0 bases and J by 3 bases, leaving 12 bases between them. This CDR3 is CASSQDFSGGYNEQFF. As DNA, the CDR3 is TGTGCCAGCAGCCAAGATTTCAGCGGAGGCTACAATGAGCAGTTCTTC.

The gene calls are TRBV27 and TRBJ2-2; D ambiguous. There are 13 residues in the CDR3. The V and J ends lost 3 bases and 9 bases respectively, with 11 bases between them. Per the germline V gene, CDR1 is MNHEY and CDR2 is SMNVEV (reference sequence). The CDR3 sequence is CASSLTGPWELFF. The CDR3, as DNA: TGTGCCAGCAGTTTGACTGGTCCCTGGGAGCTGTTTTTT.

The V call is TRBV29-1, the J call TRBJ1-1, with 7 bases matching TRBD1. Germline CDR1 and CDR2: SQVTM and ANQGSEA. J gave up 7 bases and V 2 bases, and 4 bases lay outside the gene matches. The CDR3 contains 12 residues. The CDR3 sequence: CSVEQGEFEAFF. The CDR3 DNA is TGCAGCGTTGAACAGGGGGAATTTGAAGCTTTCTTT.

V and J are TRBV18 and TRBJ2-1; 12 bases map to TRBD2. The CDR3 has 15 amino acids. Losses at the gene ends were 3 bases for V and 7 bases for J; bases not matched to a gene: 4. Germline V gene lookup returns CDR1 KGHSH and CDR2 LQKENI. The DNA for the CDR3 is TGTGCCAGCTCACCTAGCGGACTAGCGGGAAATGAGCAGTTCTTC. Protein: CASSPSGLAGNEQFF.

The rearrangement uses TRBV29-1 and TRBJ2-5, with D possibly matching TRBD2 (5 bases). Trimming took off 5 bases at V and 0 bases at J, with 16 bases between the two ends. The CDR3 extends over 15 amino acids. Looked up from germline, CDR1 is SQVTM and CDR2 is ANQGSEA. The CDR3: CSVWSGNGYQETQYF. The DNA of the CDR3 is TGCAGCGTTTGGTCCGGGAATGGGTACCAAGAGACCCAGTACTTC.

The chain links TRBV6-5 to TRBJ2-5; 9 nucleotides align to TRBD1. Per the germline V gene, CDR1 is MNHEY and CDR2 is SVGAGI. This CDR3 comprises 14 residues. The V and J ends lost 2 bases and 2 bases, in that order; junction bases with no gene match: 0. The CDR3 nucleotides read TGTGCCAGCAGTTACGGACAGGGGCAAGAGACCCAGTACTTC. It translates to CASSYGQGQETQYF.

The chain couples TRBV4-1 to TRBJ2-5; D assignment may be TRBD1 or TRBD2 (5 bases each). The CDR3 has 14 amino acids. The germline CDR1 and CDR2 sequences are MGHRA and YSYEKL. V was cut by 1 base and J by 3 bases, with 9 bases left in between. The CDR3 protein is CASSQGQGEETQYF. DNA for the CDR3: TGCGCCAGCAGCCAAGGGCAGGGAGAAGAGACCCAGTACTTC.

V and J are TRBV29-1 and TRBJ2-3, with D hard to call. CDR1 is SQVTM and CDR2 is ANQGSEA in the germline V gene. The CDR3 is made up of 13 amino acids. V lost 6 bases, J lost 2 bases, and 12 bases lay in between. CDR3 sequence: CSVSRENTDTQYF. The CDR3 coding sequence is TGCAGCGTGAGCCGCGAAAACACAGATACGCAGTATTTT.

The chain employs TRBV2 and TRBJ2-7; D perhaps matches TRBD1 (6 bases). Germline assignment: CDR1 SNHLY and CDR2 FYNNEI. This CDR3 has 13 residues. CDR3 nucleotides: TGTTCCTACAACAGGGAAAGCTCCTACGAGCAGTACTTC. Protein: CSYNRESSYEQYF.

The rearrangement joins TRBV10-3 to TRBJ2-1; 7 nucleotides line up with TRBD2. The ends lost 0 bases at V and 3 bases at J; junction bases unmatched: 8. CDR3 length equals 17 residues. Looked up from germline, CDR1 is ENHRY and CDR2 is SYGVKD. The CDR3 sequence is CAISESRVAGIYNEQFF. CDR3 nucleotide sequence: TGTGCCATCAGTGAGTCGAGGGTAGCGGGTATCTACAATGAGCAGTTCTTC.

The chain recombines TRBV9 with TRBJ2-7; 8 positions match TRBD2. CDR3 length: 16 residues. Trimming cost V 3 bases and J 0 bases; bases outside gene matches: 8. CDR1 is SGDLS, CDR2 YYNGEE, per germline. The CDR3 is CASSGESGSPSYEQYF. The DNA for the CDR3 is TGTGCCAGCAGCGGGGAAAGCGGGAGTCCCTCCTACGAGCAGTACTTC. The full variable domain, its missing parts supplied by reference TRBV9 and TRBJ2-7, is DSGVTQTPKHLITATGQRVTLRCSPRSGDLSVYWYQQSLDQGLQFLIQYYNGEERAKGNILERFSAQQFPDLHSELNLSSLELGDSALYFCASSGESGSPSYEQYFGPGTRLTVT.

The V and J genes are TRBV6-4 and TRBJ2-1; 9 bases align to TRBD2. The length of the CDR3 is 15 residues. CDR1 and CDR2 from the germline V gene are MRHNA and SNTAGT. The V gene end was trimmed by 2 bases and the J gene end by 5 bases; junction bases not matched to a gene: 4. The CDR3, as DNA: TGTGCCAGCAGTGACCCGGCTAGCGGGGACAATGAGCAGTTCTTC. This encodes CASSDPASGDNEQFF.

V is TRBV7-4 and J is TRBJ2-7; a weak D match, TRBD2 (5 bases). The CDR3 has 14 residues. The V gene lost 7 bases and the J gene lost 6 bases, with 19 bases spanning the gap. CDR1 is SGHVT and CDR2 is SQSDAQ in the germline V gene. CDR3 in amino acids: CASITLPRASEQYF. CDR3 nucleotides: TGTGCCAGCATCACCCTCCCGAGGGCCTCCGAGCAGTACTTC.

This clonotype was found once. The CDR3 coding sequence is TGTGCCACTTCGGTTGGGACAGCCCACAATGAGCAGTTCTTC. Translation gives CATSVGTAHNEQFF. This chain connects TRBV19 to TRBJ2-1; 7 nucleotides line up with TRBD1. V lost 10 bases to trimming and J lost 5 bases; unmatched junction nucleotides: 11. Per the germline V gene, CDR1 is LNHDA and CDR2 is SQIVND (reference sequence). CDR3 length: 14 residues. Complete variable domain (other parts from reference TRBV19 and TRBJ2-1): DGGITQSPKYLFRKEGQNVTLSCEQNLNHDAMYWYRQDPGQGLRLIYYSQIVNDFQKGDIAEGYSVSREKKESFPLTVTSAQKNPTAFYLCATSVGTAHNEQFFGPGTRLTVL.

This clonotype was recorded only once. The rearrangement joins TRBV3-1 to TRBJ1-1; 7 nucleotides align to TRBD1. Germline lookup yields CDR1 LGHDT and CDR2 YNNKEL (reference sequence). CDR3 length: 15 residues. The V segment lost 0 bases and the J segment 10 bases; nucleotides outside the gene matches: 11. The CDR3 sequence: CASSQDPQGPFGAFF. The CDR3, as DNA: TGTGCCAGCAGCCAAGATCCACAGGGGCCCTTCGGAGCTTTCTTT.

This rearrangement joins TRBV20-1 to TRBJ2-7, with 7 bases fitting TRBD1. CDR1 DFQATT and CDR2 SNEGSKA come from the germline V gene (reference sequence). J lost 2 bases, V lost 5 bases, and 9 bases had no gene match. This CDR3 contains 14 residues. The CDR3 nucleotides are TGCAGTGCTCTCCGGCGACAGGGCCCCTACGAGCAGTACTTC. Protein: CSALRRQGPYEQYF.

The chain employs TRBV12-3 or TRBV12-4 and TRBJ2-1; 8 nucleotides agree with TRBD2. V was clipped by 1 base and J by 3 bases; unmatched bases: 8. This CDR3 comprises 17 residues. Here the CDR3 DNA reads TGTGCCAGCAGTTTAGAAGTGGGACTAGAAGACTACAATGAGCAGTTCTTC. Protein product: CASSLEVGLEDYNEQFF.